A selection of T cell receptor beta chains follows, all from one sample in a study of T cell repertoires in cytomegalovirus infection. Each CDR3 protein is one row after TCRdb ran MiXCR on the reads. The sample gives some 680,000 distinct CDR3 sequences, 35% to 40% of which show up once; around 2.8% is in the top ten. Material: PBMCs. Every receptor here comes from a human donor in good health (CMV status not recorded). Some clones in this sample may be carry-over from other donors' samples. Both conserved end residues are part of each CDR3. The D gene is left open where the match is weak. Part of the rows lack a size; the others show once, few, many or a class for expanded clones.

cdr3_nt cdr3_aa j_call d_call v_call clone_size
TGTGCCAGCAGCTTAGTACGAGGGGGGGCCTACAATGAGCAGTTCTTC CASSLVRGGAYNEQFF TRBJ2-1 - TRBV11-2 few
TGCGCCAGCAGGTCCCGGGACAGGGCGCCGAACACTGAAGCTTTCTTT CASRSRDRAPNTEAFF TRBJ1-1 TRBD1 TRBV10-2 few
TGTGCCAGCAGTGTTACAAGCGGGAGTATCTCTAGTTTT CASSVTSGSISSF TRBJ2-3 TRBD2 TRBV6-6 few
TGTGCCAGCAGTTTTGGAGGGGCCAGAAACACCATATATTTT CASSFGGARNTIYF TRBJ1-3 - TRBV12-3/TRBV12-4 many
TGTGCCAGCAGGATGAGGGACAGGGTAGGGGGCAATCAGCCCCAGCATTTT CASRMRDRVGGNQPQHF TRBJ1-5 TRBD1 TRBV6-6 -
TGTGCCAGCAGTTTAGCCCTGGGGTACGGCGATGGCTACACCTTC CASSLALGYGDGYTF TRBJ1-2 - TRBV28 -
TGTGCCAGCAGCCGTGCTCTCAAGGAGACCCAGTACTTC CASSRALKETQYF TRBJ2-5 - TRBV7-6 -
TGTGCCACCAGTGATCACCGGGACAGGGGTACGAGAGAAGAGACCCAGTACTTC CATSDHRDRGTREETQYF TRBJ2-5 TRBD1 TRBV24-1 -
TGTGCCAGTAGTACCCGGACGTGGCGGGTGGCTGAAGCTTTCTTT CASSTRTWRVAEAFF TRBJ1-1 - TRBV19 -
TGTGCCAGCTCACCGGGGGGGAGATTCGGGACTGAAGCTTTCTTT CASSPGGRFGTEAFF TRBJ1-1 - TRBV18 -
TGTGCCAGCACCTCAACAAATCAGTACCAAGAGACCCAGTACTTC CASTSTNQYQETQYF TRBJ2-5 - TRBV6-6 few
TGTGCCAGCAGCACCGGTAGGAGCACTGAAGCTTTCTTT CASSTGRSTEAFF TRBJ1-1 - TRBV7-6 many
TGTGCCAGCTTTCACCGGGACAGGAGTCACGAGCAGTACTTC CASFHRDRSHEQYF TRBJ2-7 TRBD1 TRBV12-3/TRBV12-4 -
TGTGCCAGCAGCTCTACAACAGGGTTCCAAGAGACCCAGTACTTC CASSSTTGFQETQYF TRBJ2-5 - TRBV5-4 -
TGTGCCAGCAACGGGAGGGCTAGCTACGAGCAGTACTTC CASNGRASYEQYF TRBJ2-7 TRBD2 TRBV28 few
TGTGCCATCGCTCAGGGGAATAGGGACACTGAAGCTTTCTTT CAIAQGNRDTEAFF TRBJ1-1 - TRBV10-3 few
TGCGCCAGCAGCCAAGACCGGGGGAGCTCACCCCTCCACTTT CASSQDRGSSPLHF TRBJ1-6 - TRBV4-1 few
TGTGCCAGTAGTGCCGGGAGGGGACTTAGCAATCAGCCCCAGCATTTT CASSAGRGLSNQPQHF TRBJ1-5 - TRBV19 -
TGTGCCAGCAACCCCAGGGATGTATCGAACTATGGCTACACCTTC CASNPRDVSNYGYTF TRBJ1-2 - TRBV2 -
TGTGCCACCAGCAGAGATCTTGGCGCGCGTCTCTCCTACAATGAGCAGTTCTTC CATSRDLGARLSYNEQFF TRBJ2-1 - TRBV15 -
TGTGCCAGCAGTGTCCCCGGGACACCCTTGAACACTGAAGCTTTCTTT CASSVPGTPLNTEAFF TRBJ1-1 - TRBV2 -
TGTGCCAGCAGCTTGGGCAGGGGGCCTTCTAATGAAAAAATGTTTTTT CASSLGRGPSNEKMFF TRBJ1-4 TRBD1 TRBV7-2 -
TGTGCCAGCAGGGCACCCGACAGGGAGGAGAGGCAGCCCCAGCATTTT CASRAPDREERQPQHF TRBJ1-5 TRBD1 TRBV28 -
TGTGCCAGCATCTTGGGGCGGGAGACAAGAGAAGAGACCCAGTACTTC CASILGRETREETQYF TRBJ2-5 TRBD2 TRBV3-1 -
TGTGCCAGCAGCCAGCCGGGGGCGGTTGTCCACGAGCAGTACTTC CASSQPGAVVHEQYF TRBJ2-7 - TRBV11-2 many
TGTGCCAGCGATCCCGGGGGGAGGCGTCGCGGGGAGCTGTTTTTT CASDPGGRRRGELFF TRBJ2-2 TRBD2 TRBV3-1 -
TGTGCCAGCAGTACAGACAGGGGGGTAGATGGCTACACCTTC CASSTDRGVDGYTF TRBJ1-2 TRBD1 TRBV27 few
TGTGCCAGCAGTTTAACCGGGACAGGGGGCGGGGGAGAGACCCAGTACTTC CASSLTGTGGGGETQYF TRBJ2-5 TRBD1 TRBV28 -
TGTGCCAGCTCACCAGGACAGGCGAACAATGAGCAGTTCTTC CASSPGQANNEQFF TRBJ2-1 TRBD1 TRBV18 -
TGTGCCAGCAGTGAAGGGGGGACAGTGAGCTCTGGAAACACCATATATTTT CASSEGGTVSSGNTIYF TRBJ1-3 TRBD1 TRBV2 few
TGTGCCAGCAGCTTAGATGGCGGGAGGGCCTCCTACGAGCAGTACTTC CASSLDGGRASYEQYF TRBJ2-7 TRBD2 TRBV7-9 -
TGTGCCAGCAGCCTAAACAGTCCGGGACAGTTAGGGGAAGATTTCTTT CASSLNSPGQLGEDFF TRBJ1-1 TRBD1 TRBV7-9 -
TGTGCCAGCAGTTCATCGTGGCCGGGACTAGCGCCCTCCTACGAGCAGTACTTC CASSSSWPGLAPSYEQYF TRBJ2-7 TRBD2 TRBV7-9 few
TGTGCCATCAGCTCCCAGGTGAGCCTCTATGGCTACACCTTC CAISSQVSLYGYTF TRBJ1-2 - TRBV10-3 -
TGTGCCAGCAGTCCGGGACACGCGATGAACACTGAAGCTTTCTTT CASSPGHAMNTEAFF TRBJ1-1 - TRBV27 few
TGTGCCAGCACCCCGGGACAGCAAATGAACACTGAAGCTTTCTTT CASTPGQQMNTEAFF TRBJ1-1 TRBD1 TRBV28 -
TGTGCCAGCAGTTACGGGGGGCAAAAAAGGAGGAACACTGAAGCTTTCTTT CASSYGGQKRRNTEAFF TRBJ1-1 - TRBV6-2/TRBV6-3 -
TGCGCCAGCAAGGGTCCCCCAGGGGCGACTTCTGGGGCCAACGTCCTGACTTTC CASKGPPGATSGANVLTF TRBJ2-6 - TRBV10-2 -
TGTGCCAGCAGCTACAGGGGGACCGGAAACACCATATATTTT CASSYRGTGNTIYF TRBJ1-3 TRBD1 TRBV12-3/TRBV12-4 -
TGTGCCACCAGCAGAGTGGGCCAGCTAGCGGGAGCCGGGCAGTTCTTC CATSRVGQLAGAGQFF TRBJ2-1 TRBD2 TRBV15 few
TGCGCCAGCAGCTTGGACGAGGGCCACTATGGCTACACCTTC CASSLDEGHYGYTF TRBJ1-2 - TRBV5-1 -
TGTGCCAGCAGTGAAACCCCCACTAGCGGGAGCGTGATCGCTGCGACCCAGTACTTC CASSETPTSGSVIAATQYF TRBJ2-5 TRBD2 TRBV6-1 few
TGTGCCAGCAGTTTACCCCCCGGACGGGTGAACACTGAAGCTTTCTTT CASSLPPGRVNTEAFF TRBJ1-1 - TRBV28 -
TGTGCCAGCAGTCCGCGACAGGGGGCGCAGCCCCAGCATTTT CASSPRQGAQPQHF TRBJ1-5 TRBD1 TRBV28 many
TGTGCCAGCAAGGGGGCAAAGAGGACTGAAGCTTTCTTT CASKGAKRTEAFF TRBJ1-1 TRBD1 TRBV28 few
TGCGCCAGCAGCCAAGAGGTGGGTTCGAACACTGAAGCTTTCTTT CASSQEVGSNTEAFF TRBJ1-1 - TRBV4-1 -
TGTGCCCGCACGGCGAGGGGAGGGACTGACGCTTTCTTT CARTARGGTDAFF TRBJ1-1 - TRBV2 -
TGTGCCAGCAGCTTACCGGGACTAGCTCTCGGGGAGCTGTTTTTT CASSLPGLALGELFF TRBJ2-2 TRBD2 TRBV7-3 few
TGTGCCAGCAGTTACCCCCCCGGTGGGGGGCGTTGGGACACTGAAGCTTTCTTT CASSYPPGGGRWDTEAFF TRBJ1-1 - TRBV6-6 -
TGTGCCAGCACCCAGGCGAGGGCCAATGGAGATACGCAGTATTTT CASTQARANGDTQYF TRBJ2-3 - TRBV7-9 -
TGTGCCAGCCACCGGGGCGAGTTCCACGAGCAGTACTTC CASHRGEFHEQYF TRBJ2-7 - TRBV27 -
TGTGCCAGCAGCTTAGTCACAGGAGGGACACGGGGGGGAAACATTCAGTACTTC CASSLVTGGTRGGNIQYF TRBJ2-4 TRBD2 TRBV7-2 -
TGTGCCAGCAGTACAGGGGTGGAAAACACCATATATTTT CASSTGVENTIYF TRBJ1-3 TRBD1 TRBV27 -
TGTGCCACCAGTGATAGCCCGGGACAGCCAAGGTACACCGGGGAGCTGTTTTTT CATSDSPGQPRYTGELFF TRBJ2-2 TRBD1 TRBV24-1 many
TGTGACAGCACCCCCGCCTTCGACAGGGGCCACGAGCAGTACTTC CDSTPAFDRGHEQYF TRBJ2-7 TRBD1 TRBV6-1 -
TGTGCCAGCAACCGTCTCAGTACCGGGGAGCTGTTTTTT CASNRLSTGELFF TRBJ2-2 - TRBV12-3/TRBV12-4 -
TGTGCCAGTAGCATCTTACCACTAGCGGGAGGGCCTAATGAGCAGTTCTTC CASSILPLAGGPNEQFF TRBJ2-1 TRBD2 TRBV19 -
TGCGCCAGCAGCTTGCCCGGGACAGATGAGCAGTACTTC CASSLPGTDEQYF TRBJ2-7 TRBD1 TRBV5-1 -
TGTGCCAGCAGCCAATATCCCGAGGGCACTGAAGCTTTCTTT CASSQYPEGTEAFF TRBJ1-1 - TRBV7-9 few
TGCGCCAGCAGCTTGGAGTCCGGGACGGACAACTATAATTCACCCCTCCACTTT CASSLESGTDNYNSPLHF TRBJ1-6 - TRBV5-1 -